This TCR beta chain was obtained from a study of patients and donors after allogeneic stem cell transplantation. Germline V CDR1 and CDR2: ENHRY, SYGVKD. With 7 bases removed from V and 0 bases from J, the gap between germline ends came to 16 bases. The CDR3 runs 16 residues. This clonotype has a count of ten or more. TCRdb recomputed calls from the RT-PCR reads with MiXCR, one row per CDR3 protein. The sample lists a few thousand distinct CDR3 sequences, approximately 4% occurring once. Sequencing was carried out using blood, either unsorted or a sorted T cell fraction (not recorded which). This clonotype was sampled from a human donor who was either an allogeneic HSCT recipient or a stem cell or donor lymphocyte infusion donor (not recorded which). It is not recorded whose cells these are; they may come from a transplant donor. V and J are TRBV10-3 and TRBJ1-3; D remains unclear. This CDR3 is CAITKDSLTSGNTIYF. CDR3 DNA: TGTGCCATCACCAAGGACTCTCTTACCTCTGGAAACACCATATATTTT.